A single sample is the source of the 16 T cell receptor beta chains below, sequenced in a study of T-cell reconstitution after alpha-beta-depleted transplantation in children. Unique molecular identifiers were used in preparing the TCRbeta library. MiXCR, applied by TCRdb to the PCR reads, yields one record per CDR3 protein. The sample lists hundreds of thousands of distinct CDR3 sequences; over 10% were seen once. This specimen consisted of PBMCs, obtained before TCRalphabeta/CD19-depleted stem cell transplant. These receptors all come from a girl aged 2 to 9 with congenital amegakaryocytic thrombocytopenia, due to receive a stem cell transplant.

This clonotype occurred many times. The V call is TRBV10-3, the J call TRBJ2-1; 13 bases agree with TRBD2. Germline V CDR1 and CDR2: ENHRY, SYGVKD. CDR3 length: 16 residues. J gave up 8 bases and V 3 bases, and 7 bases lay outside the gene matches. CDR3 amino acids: CAISDKTSGRTDEQFF. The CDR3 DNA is TGTGCCATCAGTGATAAGACTAGCGGGAGGACGGATGAGCAGTTCTTC.

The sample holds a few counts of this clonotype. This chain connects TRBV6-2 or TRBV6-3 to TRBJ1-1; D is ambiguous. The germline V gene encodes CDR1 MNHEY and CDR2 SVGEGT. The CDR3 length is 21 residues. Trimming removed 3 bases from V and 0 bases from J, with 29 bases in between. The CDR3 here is CASSYPLTPDGNPGMNTEAFF. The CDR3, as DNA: TGTGCCAGCAGTTATCCCCTAACACCCGACGGAAATCCCGGTATGAACACTGAAGCTTTCTTT.

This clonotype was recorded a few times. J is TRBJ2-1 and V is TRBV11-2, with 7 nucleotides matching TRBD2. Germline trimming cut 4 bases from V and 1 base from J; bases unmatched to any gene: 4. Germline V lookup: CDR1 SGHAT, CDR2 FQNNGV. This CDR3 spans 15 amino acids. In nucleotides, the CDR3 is TGTGCCAGCAGCTCTCGGACTAGGTCCTACAATGAGCAGTTCTTC. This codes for CASSSRTRSYNEQFF.

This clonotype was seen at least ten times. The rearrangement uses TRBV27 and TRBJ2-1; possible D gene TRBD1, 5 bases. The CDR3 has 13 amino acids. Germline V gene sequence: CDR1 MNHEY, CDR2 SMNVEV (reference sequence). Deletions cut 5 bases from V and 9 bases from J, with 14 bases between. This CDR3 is CASSVAIQGEQFF. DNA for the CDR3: TGTGCCAGCAGTGTGGCCATTCAGGGTGAGCAGTTCTTC.

CDR3 sequence reads: CASSLVPGGKLFF. CDR3 DNA sequence: TGTGCCAGCAGCTTAGTCCCTGGGGGAAAACTGTTTTTT. The V call is TRBV7-9, the J call TRBJ1-4; a possible D gene is TRBD1 (5 bases). The germline CDR1 and CDR2 sequences are SEHNR and FQNEAQ (reference sequence). Trimming cost V 1 base and J 10 bases, with 10 bases left between them. This CDR3 has 13 residues. Based on the CDR3 plus reference TRBV7-9 and TRBJ1-4, the full variable domain is DTGVSQNPRHKITKRGQNVTFRCDPISEHNRLYWYRQTLGQGPEFLTYFQNEAQLEKSRLLSDRFSAERPKGSFSTLEIQRTEQGDSAMYLCASSLVPGGKLFFGSGTQLSVL.

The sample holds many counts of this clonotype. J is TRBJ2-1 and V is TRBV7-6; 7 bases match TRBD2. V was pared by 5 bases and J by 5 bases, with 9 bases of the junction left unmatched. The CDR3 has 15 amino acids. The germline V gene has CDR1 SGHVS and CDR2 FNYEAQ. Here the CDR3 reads CASSPRASGNNEQFF. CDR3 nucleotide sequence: TGTGCCAGCAGCCCCAGGGCTAGCGGCAACAATGAGCAGTTCTTC.

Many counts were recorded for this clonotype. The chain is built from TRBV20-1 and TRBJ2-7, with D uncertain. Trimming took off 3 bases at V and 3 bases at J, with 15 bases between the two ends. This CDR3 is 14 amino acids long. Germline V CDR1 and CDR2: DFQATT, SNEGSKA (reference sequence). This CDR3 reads CSASKGPALYEQYF. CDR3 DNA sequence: TGCAGTGCTAGTAAAGGTCCCGCCCTCTACGAGCAGTACTTC.

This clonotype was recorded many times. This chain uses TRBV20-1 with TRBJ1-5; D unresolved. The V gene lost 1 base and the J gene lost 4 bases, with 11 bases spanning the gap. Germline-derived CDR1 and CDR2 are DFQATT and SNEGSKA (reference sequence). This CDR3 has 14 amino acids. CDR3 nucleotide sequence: TGCAGTGCTAGAGTGGTGTCAGATAATCAGCCCCAGCATTTT. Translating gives CSARVVSDNQPQHF.

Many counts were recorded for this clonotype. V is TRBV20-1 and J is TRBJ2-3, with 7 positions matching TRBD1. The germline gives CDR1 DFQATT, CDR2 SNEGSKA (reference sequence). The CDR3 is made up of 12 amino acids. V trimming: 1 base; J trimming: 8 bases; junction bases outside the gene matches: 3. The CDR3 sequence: CSARGQGVTQYF. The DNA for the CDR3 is TGCAGTGCTAGAGGACAGGGTGTTACGCAGTATTTT.

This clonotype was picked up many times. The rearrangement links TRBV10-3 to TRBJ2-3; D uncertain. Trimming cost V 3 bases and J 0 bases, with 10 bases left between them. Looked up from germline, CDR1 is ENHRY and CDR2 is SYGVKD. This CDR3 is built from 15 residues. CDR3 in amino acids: CAISDSETSTDTQYF. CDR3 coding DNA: TGTGCCATCAGTGATTCGGAGACTAGCACAGATACGCAGTATTTT.

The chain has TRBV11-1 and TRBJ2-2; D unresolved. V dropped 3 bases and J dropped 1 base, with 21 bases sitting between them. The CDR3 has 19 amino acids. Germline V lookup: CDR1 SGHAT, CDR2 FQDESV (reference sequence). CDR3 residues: CASSFFFSRNQLNTGELFF. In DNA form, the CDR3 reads TGTGCCAGCAGCTTTTTTTTTTCGCGGAATCAACTGAACACCGGGGAGCTGTTTTTT.

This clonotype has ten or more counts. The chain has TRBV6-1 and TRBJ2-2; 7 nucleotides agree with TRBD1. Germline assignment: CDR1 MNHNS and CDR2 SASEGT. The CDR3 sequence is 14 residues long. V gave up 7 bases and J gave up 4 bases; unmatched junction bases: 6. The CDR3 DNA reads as TGTGCCAGCACCACAGGGGTTATCACCGGGGAGCTGTTTTTT. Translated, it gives CASTTGVITGELFF.

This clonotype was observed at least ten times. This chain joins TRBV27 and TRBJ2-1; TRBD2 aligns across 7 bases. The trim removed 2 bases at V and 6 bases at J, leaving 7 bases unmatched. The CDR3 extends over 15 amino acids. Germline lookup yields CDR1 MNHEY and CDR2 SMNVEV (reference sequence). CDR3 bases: TGTGCCAGCAGTTTAAGCTGGACTAGAGGCAATGAGCAGTTCTTC. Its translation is CASSLSWTRGNEQFF.

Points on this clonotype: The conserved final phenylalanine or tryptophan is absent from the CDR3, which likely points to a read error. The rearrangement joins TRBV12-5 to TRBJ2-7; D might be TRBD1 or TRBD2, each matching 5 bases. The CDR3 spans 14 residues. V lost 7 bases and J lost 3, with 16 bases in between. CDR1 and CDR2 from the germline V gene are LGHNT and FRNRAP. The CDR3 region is CASVRGAGDYEQYL. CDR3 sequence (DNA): TGTGCTAGTGTTCGAGGGGCTGGAGACTACGAGCAGTACTTA.

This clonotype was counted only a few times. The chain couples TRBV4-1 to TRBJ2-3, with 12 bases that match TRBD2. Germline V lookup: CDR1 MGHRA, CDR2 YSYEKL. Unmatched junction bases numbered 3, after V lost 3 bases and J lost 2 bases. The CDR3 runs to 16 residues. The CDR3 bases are TGCGCCAGCAGCCAGCTAGCGGGAGGGACCACAGATACGCAGTATTTT. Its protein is CASSQLAGGTTDTQYF.

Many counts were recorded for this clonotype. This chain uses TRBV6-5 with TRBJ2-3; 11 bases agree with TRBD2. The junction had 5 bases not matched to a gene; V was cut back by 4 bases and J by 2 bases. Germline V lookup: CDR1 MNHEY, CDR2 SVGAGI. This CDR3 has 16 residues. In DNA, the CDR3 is TGTGCCAGCAGTTTGGGACTAGCGGTCAACACAGATACGCAGTATTTT. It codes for CASSLGLAVNTDTQYF.